Below are 26 T cell receptor beta chains sequenced from a single sample in a study of cytomegalovirus exposure and HLA in healthy donors. Only in-frame clones appear in the TCRdb table, and some are missing; sequencing was by immunoSEQ multiplex PCR. The sample lists tens of thousands of clones; just under 95% were seen once. Specimen: PBMCs. These receptors were taken from a woman aged 18-30 years in good health and CMV-seropositive.

The chain recombines TRBV27 with TRBJ1-1; D not certain. In germline, CDR1 is MNHEY, CDR2 SMNVEV (reference sequence). This CDR3 region has 14 residues. Deletions cut 0 bases from V and 3 bases from J, with 8 bases between. The chain's CDR3 is CASSLSSVYTEAFF. CDR3 nucleotide sequence: TGTGCCAGCAGTTTATCATCAGTTTACACTGAAGCTTTCTTT.

V usage is TRBV6-5 and J usage is TRBJ1-1; TRBD1 aligns across 12 bases. The V gene's germline CDR1 is MNHEY and CDR2 SVGAGI. V was clipped by 6 bases and J by 11 bases; unmatched bases: 7. CDR3 size: 13 residues. CDR3 coding DNA: TGTGCCAGCAGGTCGGGACAGGGGGCTTATGCTTTCTTT. This translates into CASRSGQGAYAFF.

The chain carries TRBV5-8 and TRBJ2-1; 10 bases map to TRBD2. CDR1 and CDR2 (germline): SGHTS, YDEGEE. This CDR3 has 17 residues. The V segment lost 1 base and the J segment 9 bases; nucleotides outside the gene matches: 13. CDR3 DNA sequence: TGTGCCAGCAGCTTGTTTTTCTCTAGCGGGAGTATGGTTGAGCAGTTCTTC. Its protein is CASSLFFSSGSMVEQFF.

The chain uses TRBV7-9 and TRBJ2-1; 8 bases map to TRBD2. From germline, CDR1 is SEHNR and CDR2 FQNEAQ (reference sequence). The CDR3 sequence is 16 residues long. V lost 2 bases, J lost 8 bases, and 11 bases stayed unmatched. Here the CDR3 reads CASSLYPRTSQYEQFF. The CDR3 DNA reads as TGTGCCAGCAGCTTATACCCTAGGACTAGCCAGTATGAGCAGTTCTTC.

This chain connects TRBV7-2 to TRBJ1-2; D perhaps matches TRBD1 (5 bases). Germline CDR1 reads SGHTA; CDR2 reads FQGNSA. The CDR3 loop spans 14 amino acids. Trimming cost V 2 bases and J 7 bases, with 14 bases left between them. DNA of the CDR3: TGTGCCAGCAGCTTATCGGGGGGGGTTGGTGGCTACACCTTC. Residues: CASSLSGGVGGYTF. The whole variable domain, remainder taken from reference TRBV7-2 and TRBJ1-2, is GAGVSQSPSNKVTEKGKDVELRCDPISGHTALYWYRQSLGQGLEFLIYFQGNSAPDKSGLPSDRFSAERTGGSVSTLTIQRTQQEDSAVYLCASSLSGGVGGYTFGSGTRLTVV.

The chain links TRBV18 to TRBJ1-1; TRBD1 aligns across 12 bases. Looked up from germline, CDR1 is KGHSH and CDR2 is LQKENI. V lost 3 bases to trimming and J lost 5 bases; unmatched junction nucleotides: 10. The CDR3 runs 17 residues. The DNA of the CDR3 is TGTGCCAGCTCACCGAGACCGGGACAGGGGGCGAGGACTGAAGCTTTCTTT. This codes for CASSPRPGQGARTEAFF.

This chain connects TRBV29-1 to TRBJ1-2, with 7 bases matching TRBD1. This CDR3 spans 15 amino acids. Germline assignment: CDR1 SQVTM and CDR2 ANQGSEA. Trimming cost V 7 bases and J 6 bases; bases outside gene matches: 17. The CDR3 spells CSAALMGTANDGYTF. CDR3 sequence (DNA): TGCAGCGCCGCGCTCATGGGGACAGCCAACGATGGCTACACCTTC.

This chain connects TRBV25-1 to TRBJ2-1; D remains unclear. Trimming left V 4 bases short and J 2 bases short, with 6 bases between. Germline CDR1 MGHDK, CDR2 SYGVNS. This CDR3 is 13 amino acids long. In nucleotides, the CDR3 is TGTGCCAGCAGTGTGGAGACCTACAATGAGCAGTTCTTC. Its protein is CASSVETYNEQFF.

The chain couples TRBV19 to TRBJ1-1; 8 bases agree with TRBD1. J gave up 2 bases and V 6 bases, and 14 bases lay outside the gene matches. The CDR3 is 17 residues long. CDR1 is LNHDA and CDR2 is SQIVND in the germline V gene (reference sequence). The chain's CDR3 is CASSKHPGTGGNTEAFF. The CDR3 DNA sequence: TGTGCCAGTAGCAAACACCCAGGAACAGGGGGTAACACTGAAGCTTTCTTT.

The table lists this clone with a count of one. The V gene is TRBV28, the J gene TRBJ1-3; 9 bases align to TRBD1. CDR1 is MDHEN, CDR2 SYDVKM, per germline. After removal of 3 bases from V and 4 bases from J, the junction contained 4 bases not matched to a gene. The CDR3 loop spans 15 amino acids. The CDR3 DNA reads as TGTGCCAGCAGTTTGGACAGGGGACTGGGAAACACCATATATTTT. This sequence encodes CASSLDRGLGNTIYF.

This chain links TRBV29-1 with TRBJ2-1; TRBD2 matches at 10 bases. The CDR3 spans 14 residues. V lost 4 bases to trimming and J lost 2 bases; unmatched junction nucleotides: 2. Germline V gives CDR1 SQVTM, CDR2 ANQGSEA. The CDR3 coding sequence is TGCAGCGTTGTAGCGGGAGGCCCCTACAATGAGCAGTTCTTC. The encoded protein is CSVVAGGPYNEQFF.

The chain carries TRBV6-4 and TRBJ2-2; unclear D gene. Germline V gene sequence: CDR1 MRHNA, CDR2 SNTAGT. The CDR3 runs to 13 residues. Trimming took 9 bases from V and 3 from J, leaving 11 bases between them. DNA for the CDR3: TGTGCCAGTGCCCGTGCGGACACCGGGGAGCTGTTTTTT. Amino acid sequence: CASARADTGELFF.

A single count supports this clone. This rearrangement joins TRBV7-2 to TRBJ1-6; 8 positions agree with TRBD1. In germline, CDR1 is SGHTA, CDR2 FQGNSA. The V and J ends lost 2 bases and 6 bases, in that order; junction bases with no gene match: 12. The length of the CDR3 is 18 residues. CDR3 sequence reads: CASSLSPPGTGSNSPLHF. In DNA, the CDR3 is TGTGCCAGCAGCTTATCCCCCCCGGGGACAGGAAGTAATTCACCCCTCCACTTT.

The rearrangement joins TRBV29-1 to TRBJ2-7; D perhaps matches TRBD2 (5 bases). This CDR3 region has 15 residues. Trimming removed 3 bases from V and 6 bases from J, with 21 bases in between. Germline values: CDR1 SQVTM, CDR2 ANQGSEA. The CDR3 here is CSVEVEGAVWGEQYF. The CDR3 DNA is TGCAGCGTTGAGGTAGAGGGCGCGGTCTGGGGCGAGCAGTACTTC.

This clone was detected once. This chain uses TRBV11-2 with TRBJ1-2, with a tentative D call TRBD1 (5 bases). Germline assignment: CDR1 SGHAT and CDR2 FQNNGV. The CDR3 totals 16 residues. V was pared by 1 base and J by 2 bases, with 14 bases between. The CDR3 DNA reads TGTGCCAGCAGCTTAGTTCGACAGTTGGGGAACTATGGCTACACCTTC. This sequence encodes CASSLVRQLGNYGYTF. Variable domain in full (rest from reference TRBV11-2 and TRBJ1-2): EAGVAQSPRYKIIEKRQSVAFWCNPISGHATLYWYQQILGQGPKLLIQFQNNGVVDDSQLPKDRFSAERLKGVDSTLKIQPAKLEDSAVYLCASSLVRQLGNYGYTFGSGTRLTVV.

The V gene is TRBV30, the J gene TRBJ1-2; 9 nucleotides line up with TRBD1. The length of the CDR3 is 14 residues. V was pared by 5 bases and J by 5 bases, with 9 bases of the junction left unmatched. Germline V gene lookup returns CDR1 GTSNPN and CDR2 SVGIG (reference sequence). DNA of the CDR3: TGTGCCTGGGTGAACCCGGGACAGGGTTATGGCTACACCTTC. Amino acids: CAWVNPGQGYGYTF.

This clone was seen once. V gene TRBV28 combines with J gene TRBJ1-1, with D possibly TRBD1 on 6 matching bases. The V and J ends lost 1 base and 2 bases respectively, with 11 bases between them. Germline V gives CDR1 MDHEN, CDR2 SYDVKM. The CDR3 consists of 15 residues. CDR3 DNA sequence: TGTGCCAGCAGTTTATTCCGGACAGAAAACACTGAAGCTTTCTTT. Amino acid sequence: CASSLFRTENTEAFF.

This clone was observed a single time. The chain is built from TRBV4-1 and TRBJ2-1; TRBD2 aligns across 11 bases. V was clipped by 10 bases and J by 8 bases; unmatched bases: 10. The CDR3 contains 14 residues. CDR1 and CDR2 (germline): MGHRA, YSYEKL. The CDR3 DNA follows: TGCGCCACCCAGATAGCGGGAGGGCGTGATGAGCAGTTCTTC. Its protein product is CATQIAGGRDEQFF.

The V call is TRBV18, the J call TRBJ2-1; 8 bases are a match to TRBD1. CDR3 length equals 14 residues. V shed 5 bases, J shed 8 bases, and the junction held 8 bases outside the gene matches. Looked up from germline, CDR1 is KGHSH and CDR2 is LQKENI. CDR3 sequence reads: CASSVIGQGDEQFF. The DNA for the CDR3 is TGTGCCAGCTCAGTCATAGGACAGGGCGATGAGCAGTTCTTC.

The chain employs TRBV14 and TRBJ2-3; TRBD1 is a possible D gene (5 bases). The CDR3 covers 15 residues. CDR1 is SGHDN and CDR2 is FVKESK in the germline V gene. V gave up 2 bases and J gave up 4 bases, with 13 bases separating them. The CDR3 coding sequence is TGTGCCAGCAGCCAACCAGGGTCGCTCGCAGATACGCAGTATTTT. It translates to CASSQPGSLADTQYF.

V and J are TRBV6-5 and TRBJ1-1, with TRBD1 as a possible D gene (5 bases). The V end lost 0 bases, the J end lost 4 bases, and 9 bases lay between the germline ends. Germline lookup yields CDR1 MNHEY and CDR2 SVGAGI. This CDR3 has 14 amino acids. The CDR3 region has the DNA TGTGCCAGCAGTTACTCGGTAACAGGCACTGAAGCTTTCTTT. This sequence encodes CASSYSVTGTEAFF.

This clone was seen a single time. The chain uses TRBV4-2 and TRBJ2-1; D remains unclear. This CDR3 spans 14 amino acids. V was clipped by 0 bases and J by 8 bases, with 11 bases between them. Germline V gene sequence: CDR1 LGHNA, CDR2 YNFKEQ. CDR3 protein: CASSQDTRIYEQFF. The CDR3, as DNA: TGTGCCAGCAGCCAAGATACGCGCATCTATGAGCAGTTCTTC.

V and J are TRBV4-2 and TRBJ2-1, with 7 bases aligning to TRBD2. This CDR3 comprises 15 residues. V dropped 0 bases and J dropped 2; count of bases not matched to a gene: 1. In germline, CDR1 is LGHNA, CDR2 YNFKEQ. This chain's CDR3 is CASSQESGAYNEQFF. The DNA of the CDR3 is TGTGCCAGCAGCCAAGAAAGCGGGGCCTACAATGAGCAGTTCTTC.

This rearrangement joins TRBV6-1 to TRBJ2-7; no clear D gene. The CDR3 covers 15 residues. The germline V gene encodes CDR1 MNHNS and CDR2 SASEGT. V lost 0 bases and J lost 2, with 11 bases in between. CDR3 DNA sequence: TGTGCCAGCAGTGAAGCGCGTGGCGGCGCCTACGAGCAGTACTTC. It translates to CASSEARGGAYEQYF.

The gene calls are TRBV7-8 and TRBJ2-7, with a possible D match to TRBD1 (6 bases). CDR1 SGHVS and CDR2 FQNEAQ come from the germline V gene. Trimming took 3 bases from V and 6 from J, leaving 6 bases between them. The CDR3 runs to 11 residues. The CDR3 DNA reads as TGTGCCAGCAGCTTGGGGGCCGAGCAGTACTTC. Encoded protein: CASSLGAEQYF.

The genes are TRBV6-4 and TRBJ2-7; D uncertain. The germline CDR1 and CDR2 sequences are MRHNA and SNTAGT. The CDR3 is 12 residues long. Trimming cost V 2 bases and J 6 bases, with 8 bases left between them. DNA of the CDR3: TGTGCCAGCAGTGACGCCGCCGGCGAGCAGTACTTC. Protein: CASSDAAGEQYF.